What follows describes a single T cell receptor beta chain. Assay: immunoSEQ multiplex PCR; the TCRdb copy retains only in-frame clones and omits some. The sample has about 300,000 clones; about 91% are singletons. The data are from a study of blood T cell repertoires in COVID-19. The CDR3 is 14 residues long. Germline V CDR1 and CDR2: SGHRS, YFSETQ. With V trimmed by 0 bases and J by 9 bases, 2 bases remained unmatched. This chain links TRBV5-1 with TRBJ1-6; TRBD1 agrees at 8 bases. Sequencing was performed on peripheral blood. The TCR was taken from a woman aged 30 to 39 with COVID-19, enrolled during active disease. DNA of the CDR3: TGCGCCAGCAGCTTGGAGACAGGGGCTTCACCCCTCCACTTT. Its translation is CASSLETGASPLHF.